The clone carrying this T cell receptor (beta chain) came up a few times. Antigen: not known. TCRdb re-analysed the RT-PCR reads in MiXCR, keeping a single row per CDR3 protein. The sample lists about 500,000 distinct CDR3 sequences; roughly 7.9% were seen once. The entry originates in a study of response to subunit inactivated influenza vaccine. Study-level results: The study's authors posited that every seasonal influenza vaccination enlists few new T cells.

Sequences were derived from PBMCs from blood, sampled roughly 24 months after vaccination. The clonotype originates from a man between 45 and 75 years old who received an inactivated influenza vaccine.

The DNA for the CDR3 is TGCAGTGCTATAAAGGGGCTAGCGGTATCCTACAATGAGCAGTTCTTC. The encoded protein is CSAIKGLAVSYNEQFF. This chain connects TRBV20-1 to TRBJ2-1; 7 nucleotides match TRBD2. CDR3 length: 16 residues. V was clipped by 4 bases and J by 1 base; unmatched bases: 10. Germline CDR1 is DFQATT and CDR2 is SNEGSKA (reference sequence).